The clone carrying this T cell receptor (beta chain) was counted many times. Its antigen is unknown. The entry originates in a study of T cells after yellow fever vaccination. Study-wide results and limits: Though it reached lower strength, the secondary response hit its peak faster, day 5 versus 15.

TCRdb itself ran the 5' RACE reads through MiXCR, one entry per CDR3 protein. In the table there are around 73,000 distinct CDR3 sequences, almost 8% of which are singletons. Sequenced material: CD8+ T cells sorted from PBMCs, taken on the day of the yellow fever booster vaccination. This clonotype was sampled from a man under 40 who received the YFV17D yellow fever vaccine.

In DNA, the CDR3 is TGTGCCAGCAGCATTAGCGGGAGCTCCTACGAGCAGTACTTC. Residues: CASSISGSSYEQYF. The chain couples TRBV7-8 to TRBJ2-7; 9 nucleotides match TRBD2. V lost 5 bases, J lost 0 bases, and 2 bases stayed unmatched. CDR3 length: 14 residues. The germline V gene encodes CDR1 SGHVS and CDR2 FQNEAQ.